This section outlines one TCR beta chain sequence together with its context. The antigen is unknown. HIV-negative, healthy adults without recent acute infections or vaccinations were the donors. Only in-frame clones appear in the TCRdb table, and some are missing; sequencing was by immunoSEQ multiplex PCR. The table shows roughly 520,000 clones, with around 95% occurring only once. The CDR3 spans 15 residues. The V gene lost 1 base and the J gene lost 3 bases, with 12 bases spanning the gap. CDR1 is SGHTA and CDR2 is FQGTGA in the germline V gene. This entry comes from a study of shared clonotypes between healthy human individuals. Study-wide background: Per-donor plates numbered three CD4 naive, three CD4 memory, two CD8 naive and one CD8 memory.

Notes on the study in general: What rarefaction showed was incomplete sorted-subset sequencing despite large depth.

The sequencing sample was made of naive CD4+ T cells sorted from blood. Subset here: CD45RA+ positively selected. V and J are TRBV7-3 and TRBJ1-1; D remains unclear. The clonotype comes from a woman under 40 in good health. CDR3 residues: CASSLNYGPDTEAFF. CDR3 in DNA: TGTGCCAGCAGCTTAAATTACGGGCCCGACACTGAAGCTTTCTTT.